These 5 T cell receptor beta chains share one sample of origin, sequenced in a study of T cell repertoires in cytomegalovirus infection. TCRdb processed the reads anew with MiXCR; each CDR3 protein has one entry. The profile shows around 300,000 distinct CDR3 sequences, 9% to 9.5% of them singletons. The sequencing sample was made of PBMCs. All receptors derive from a human donor in good health (CMV status not recorded). Some clones in this sample may be carry-over from other donors' samples.

This clonotype was seen repeatedly, ten times or more. This rearrangement joins TRBV28 to TRBJ1-5; 7 bases fit TRBD1. The CDR3 runs 15 residues. The trim removed 3 bases at V and 6 bases at J, leaving 8 bases unmatched. Per the germline V gene, CDR1 is MDHEN and CDR2 is SYDVKM. The CDR3 DNA reads TGTGCCAGCAGTTTCGTGGACAGGAGGTTTCAGCCCCAGCATTTT. This encodes CASSFVDRRFQPQHF.

This clonotype has a count of ten or more. This chain connects TRBV19 to TRBJ1-5; the D is unclear. From germline, CDR1 is LNHDA and CDR2 SQIVND (reference sequence). V was pared by 5 bases and J by 9 bases, with 17 bases between. The CDR3 has 14 residues. The CDR3 is CASSATEGLAPQHF. The CDR3 nucleotides are TGTGCCAGTAGTGCGACGGAAGGACTTGCGCCCCAGCATTTT. The variable domain in full, completed from reference TRBV19 and TRBJ1-5, reads DGGITQSPKYLFRKEGQNVTLSCEQNLNHDAMYWYRQDPGQGLRLIYYSQIVNDFQKGDIAEGYSVSREKKESFPLTVTSAQKNPTAFYLCASSATEGLAPQHFGDGTRLSIL.

Ten or more counts support this clonotype. The V and J genes are TRBV2 and TRBJ2-2, with TRBD2 identical over 9 bases. The germline V gene has CDR1 SNHLY and CDR2 FYNNEI. The V segment lost 7 bases and the J segment 5 bases; nucleotides outside the gene matches: 17. The CDR3 runs 18 residues. CDR3 sequence reads: CASTPPTMGLAETGELFF. The CDR3 nucleotides are TGTGCCAGCACCCCCCCGACCATGGGACTAGCAGAAACCGGGGAGCTGTTTTTT. Drawing the rest from reference TRBV2 and TRBJ2-2, the complete variable domain is EPEVTQTPSHQVTQMGQEVILRCVPISNHLYFYWYRQILGQKVEFLVSFYNNEISEKSEIFDDQFSVERPDGSNFTLKIRSTKLEDSAMYFCASTPPTMGLAETGELFFGEGSRLTVL.

This chain connects TRBV29-1 to TRBJ1-1, with D possibly TRBD1 on 6 matching bases. Looked up from germline, CDR1 is SQVTM and CDR2 is ANQGSEA. The CDR3 runs 15 residues. Trimming took off 2 bases at V and 0 bases at J, with 13 bases between the two ends. The CDR3 loop reads CSVESRGKLNTEAFF. The CDR3 DNA reads TGCAGCGTTGAATCCAGGGGTAAATTGAACACTGAAGCTTTCTTT.

This clonotype was found many times. The CDR3 is CASTSGGLVTDTQYF. The CDR3 DNA follows: TGTGCCAGCACCTCCGGGGGTCTGGTCACAGATACGCAGTATTTT. V and J are TRBV7-8 and TRBJ2-3, with a possible D match to TRBD2 (6 bases). With 7 bases removed from V and 2 bases from J, the gap between germline ends came to 16 bases. Germline CDR1 reads SGHVS; CDR2 reads FQNEAQ. This CDR3 region has 15 residues. Full variable domain (outside the CDR3, taken from reference TRBV7-8 and TRBJ2-3): GAGVSQSPRYKVAKRGQDVALRCDPISGHVSLFWYQQALGQGPEFLTYFQNEAQLDKSGLPSDRFFAERPEGSVSTLKIQRTQQEDSAVYLCASTSGGLVTDTQYFGPGTRLTVL.